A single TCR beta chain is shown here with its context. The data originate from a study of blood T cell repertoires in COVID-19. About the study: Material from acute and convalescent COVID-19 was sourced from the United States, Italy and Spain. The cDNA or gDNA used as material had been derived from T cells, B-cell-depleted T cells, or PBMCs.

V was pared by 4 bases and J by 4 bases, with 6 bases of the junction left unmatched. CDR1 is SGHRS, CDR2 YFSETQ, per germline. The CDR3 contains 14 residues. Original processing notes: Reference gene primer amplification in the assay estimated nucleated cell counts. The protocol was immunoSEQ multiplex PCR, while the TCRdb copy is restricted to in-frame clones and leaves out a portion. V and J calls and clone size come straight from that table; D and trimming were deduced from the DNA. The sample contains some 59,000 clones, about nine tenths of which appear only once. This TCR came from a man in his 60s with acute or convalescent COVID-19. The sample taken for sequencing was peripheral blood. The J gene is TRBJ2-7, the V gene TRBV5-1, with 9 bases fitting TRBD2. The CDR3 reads CASSVRGGSYEQYF. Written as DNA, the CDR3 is TGCGCCAGCAGCGTGCGGGGGGGCTCTTACGAGCAGTACTTC.